One sample yielded the 10 T cell receptor beta chains listed below, sequenced in a study of identical twins. TCRdb reanalysed the 5' RACE reads using MiXCR and keeps one entry per CDR3 protein. Among around 140,000 distinct CDR3 sequences listed, around 3.5% were seen once. The sequenced sample was memory T cells sorted from blood. These TCRs come from a man aged 18 to 29 in good health.

This clonotype was counted many times. V is TRBV4-1 and J is TRBJ2-7; D not certain. Germline values: CDR1 MGHRA, CDR2 YSYEKL. The germline V and J ends were trimmed by 3 bases and 2 bases, with 11 bases remaining between them. The CDR3 covers 14 residues. The DNA for the CDR3 is TGCGCCAGCAGCCACGCCGACAACCCCTACGAGCAGTACGTC. It yields the protein CASSHADNPYEQYV.

At least ten counts were recorded for this clonotype. The chain links TRBV29-1 to TRBJ2-7; 11 bases line up with TRBD1. J gave up 3 bases and V 8 bases, and 6 bases lay outside the gene matches. Germline V CDR1 and CDR2: SQVTM, ANQGSEA. The CDR3 runs to 13 residues. The CDR3 DNA is TGCAGCTCCGCCGGGACAGGGGGCTACGAGCAGTACTTC. Residues: CSSAGTGGYEQYF.

The table lists this clonotype with many counts. The chain joins TRBV6-1 to TRBJ2-1; maybe TRBD1 (5 bases). CDR3 size: 15 residues. The germline CDR1 and CDR2 sequences are MNHNS and SASEGT. With 7 bases removed from V and 11 bases from J, the gap between germline ends came to 24 bases. Here the CDR3 DNA reads TGTGCCAGCACCCCTGGGGCCCCCCAGCCCGGTCAGCAGTTCTTC. This gives the protein CASTPGAPQPGQQFF.

This clonotype appeared many times. This CDR3 reads CASSYSWDRISPLHF. In DNA, the CDR3 is TGTGCCAGCAGTTACTCGTGGGACCGTATCTCACCCCTCCACTTT. V gene TRBV6-5 combines with J gene TRBJ1-6; D perhaps matches TRBD1 (5 bases). The V end was cut by 0 bases, the J end by 10 bases, with 13 bases between. The CDR3 length is 15 residues. From germline, CDR1 is MNHEY and CDR2 SVGAGI.

This clonotype was counted ten times or more. The gene calls are TRBV5-4 and TRBJ2-7; a weak D match, TRBD2 (5 bases). V dropped 4 bases and J dropped 7 bases, with 15 bases sitting between them. This CDR3 is built from 13 residues. CDR1 is SGHNT, CDR2 YYREEE, per germline (reference sequence). CDR3 sequence reads: CASSLHTSGEQYV. The DNA of the CDR3 is TGTGCCAGCAGCCTTCATACCTCGGGAGAGCAGTACGTC.

This clonotype was seen many times. V gene TRBV6-6 combines with J gene TRBJ2-7; D unclear. V lost 0 bases to trimming and J lost 5 bases, with 8 bases between them. Germline CDR1 MNHNY, CDR2 SVGAGI (reference sequence). There are 13 residues in the CDR3. CDR3 in amino acids: CASSYSRFDEQYV. CDR3 DNA sequence: TGTGCCAGCAGTTACTCGAGATTCGACGAGCAGTACGTC.

This clonotype has at least ten counts. The chain joins TRBV30 to TRBJ2-2; D is ambiguous. This CDR3 region has 12 residues. The V end was cut by 6 bases, the J end by 0 bases, with 5 bases between. The germline V gene encodes CDR1 GTSNPN and CDR2 SVGIG (reference sequence). The CDR3 loop is CACRANTGELFF. The DNA of the CDR3 is TGTGCCTGTCGGGCGAACACCGGGGAGCTGTTTTTT.

This clonotype was seen many times. The chain links TRBV7-2 to TRBJ2-3, with D perhaps matching TRBD1 (5 bases). V was trimmed by 2 bases and J by 3 bases, leaving 12 bases between them. The CDR3 sequence is 15 residues long. Germline V CDR1 and CDR2: SGHTA, FQGNSA. The CDR3 loop reads CASSLSQGGTDTQYF. CDR3 in DNA: TGTGCCAGCAGCTTATCCCAGGGTGGTACAGATACGCAGTATTTT. The full variable domain, rest sourced from reference TRBV7-2 and TRBJ2-3, is GAGVSQSPSNKVTEKGKDVELRCDPISGHTALYWYRQSLGQGLEFLIYFQGNSAPDKSGLPSDRFSAERTGGSVSTLTIQRTQQEDSAVYLCASSLSQGGTDTQYFGPGTRLTVL.

This clonotype was observed a handful of times. This chain connects TRBV5-4 to TRBJ2-1; 7 bases are shared with TRBD2. CDR1 SGHNT and CDR2 YYREEE come from the germline V gene (reference sequence). Trimming removed 5 bases from V and 8 bases from J; junction bases left unmatched: 19. CDR3 size: 17 residues. CDR3 sequence (DNA): TGTGCCAGCAGTCGGAGCGGGACCCAGGAGTGGGCTGATGAGCAGTTCTTC. This sequence encodes CASSRSGTQEWADEQFF.

This clonotype was picked up many times. The chain recombines TRBV5-1 with TRBJ1-1; 8 bases agree with TRBD1. V gave up 4 bases and J gave up 0 bases; unmatched junction bases: 2. This CDR3 spans 14 amino acids. Germline CDR1 SGHRS, CDR2 YFSETQ. CDR3 residues: CASSEGQVNTEAFF. The CDR3, as DNA: TGCGCCAGCAGCGAGGGACAGGTGAACACTGAAGCTTTCTTT. The full variable domain, completed using reference TRBV5-1 and TRBJ1-1, is KAGVTQTPRYLIKTRGQQVTLSCSPISGHRSVSWYQQTPGQGLQFLFEYFSETQRNKGNFPGRFSGRQFSNSRSEMNVSTLELGDSALYLCASSEGQVNTEAFFGQGTRLTVV.